Sequencing of this TCR beta chain was carried out in a study of T cells in Graves' hyperthyroidism and ophthalmopathy. Disease duration was under 3 months in the ophthalmopathy patients, who also had a Clinical Activity Score of at least 3 and a NOSPECS grade of at least 4. Patients having uncontrolled infection, another autoimmune disease, pregnancy or lactation were not included. Researchers amplified the TCR beta CDR3 regions from RNA transcripts. HTBI primers drove first-round RT-PCR of the TCR CDR3. TCRdb ran MiXCR on the multiplex PCR reads and lists one entry per CDR3 protein. The data show a few hundred thousand distinct CDR3 sequences, roughly 15% seen once. V lost 2 bases, J lost 5 bases, and 20 bases lay in between. Germline V gene lookup returns CDR1 KGHDR and CDR2 SFDVKD. There are 17 residues in the CDR3.

This sequence was found in a woman aged 40-49 years with Graves' ophthalmopathy. Sequencing was performed on blood. This chain uses TRBV24-1 with TRBJ2-5, with D possibly called TRBD1 or TRBD2 (5 bases each). In nucleotides, the CDR3 is TGTGCCACCAGTGATTCCGATTGGGGGTTAGGCGGTGAGACCCAGTACTTC. This translates into CATSDSDWGLGGETQYF.